This is a list of T cell receptor beta chains from one sample in a study of T cell responses to AZD1222 COVID-19 vaccine. The method was immunoSEQ multiplex PCR; TCRdb's version includes in-frame clones alone and lacks a portion of them. The sample records fewer than 130,000 clones, 87% being singletons. Here the sequenced sample was peripheral blood, taken 28 days after the second AZD1222 dose. The receptors originated from an adult who received the AZD1222 COVID-19 vaccine. CDR3s include the opening cysteine and the closing phenylalanine or tryptophan. D genes are given only for firm matches. Clone sizes are given selectively: once, few, many, or a class where the clone is expanded.

clone_size d_call j_call v_call cdr3_nt cdr3_aa
NA NA TRBJ2-6 TRBV7-3 TGTGCCAGCAGCTTAAAGGCCGCGGGCTCTGGGGCCAACGTCCTGACTTTC CASSLKAAGSGANVLTF
NA NA TRBJ2-3 TRBV2 TGTGCCAGCAGTGTTGGGGATACACTCACAGATACGCAGTATTTT CASSVGDTLTDTQYF
NA TRBD1 TRBJ1-4 TRBV5-1 TGCGCCAGCAGCTTGGAAGCCCCGGGACAGCGTGCAACTAATGAAAAACTGTTTTTT CASSLEAPGQRATNEKLFF
NA NA TRBJ1-6 TRBV3-1/TRBV3-2 TGTGCCAGCAGCCAAGGCAGGGCCGATAATTCACCCCTCCACTTT CASSQGRADNSPLHF
once TRBD2 TRBJ2-3 TRBV10-3 TGTGCCATCAGTGAGTCGACTAGCGGGACCGCAGATACGCAGTATTTT CAISESTSGTADTQYF
NA NA TRBJ1-1 TRBV6-5 TGTGCCAGCAACGGAGCTGAGAACACTGAAGCTTTCTTT CASNGAENTEAFF
NA TRBD1 TRBJ2-1 TRBV7-9 TGTGCCAGCAGCTTAGGGACAGGGGAATCCTCCTACAATGAGCAGTTCTTC CASSLGTGESSYNEQFF
NA NA TRBJ1-4 TRBV28 TGTGCCAGCAGTTTGGCCGTCGAGGGGCTTGAAGAAAAACTGTTTTTT CASSLAVEGLEEKLFF
NA NA TRBJ1-6 TRBV5-4 TGTGCCAGCAGCTTGGGTGTCTATAATTCACCCCTCCACTTT CASSLGVYNSPLHF
NA NA TRBJ2-3 TRBV30 TGTGCCTGGAGTCCCGAGGCACGTACGCAGTATTTT CAWSPEARTQYF
NA NA TRBJ2-7 TRBV6-5 TGTGCCAGCAGTTACTCCGGGACGGTGGCCTCCTACGAGCAGTACTTC CASSYSGTVASYEQYF
once NA TRBJ1-6 TRBV18 TGTGCCAGCTCAGCTTCCGGGGGGCTTACAGAGAGTAATTCACCCCTCCACTTT CASSASGGLTESNSPLHF
NA NA TRBJ2-7 TRBV7-3 TGTGCCAGCAGCTTTAAAGGGCGCCCGCAAAAGTACTACGAGCAGTACTTC CASSFKGRPQKYYEQYF
NA NA TRBJ2-5 TRBV7-2 TGTGCCAGCAGCCCCAAGCCCACAGATGTTTCAGAGACCCAGTACTTC CASSPKPTDVSETQYF
NA NA TRBJ1-2 TRBV5-1 TGCGCCAGCAGCTCATCCCCGGACAGCCTGCCTTTCTATGGCTACACCTTC CASSSSPDSLPFYGYTF
once NA TRBJ1-1 TRBV7-8 TGTGCCAGCAGCTACAGGGCTGCTGAAGCTTTCTTT CASSYRAAEAFF
NA NA TRBJ2-5 TRBV5-1 TGCGCCAGCAGCTTGACCCTGGGGGTCGAGACCCAGTACTTC CASSLTLGVETQYF
NA NA TRBJ2-3 TRBV7-2 TGTGCCAGCAGCTTCCTTTTTACAGATACGCAGTATTTT CASSFLFTDTQYF
once NA TRBJ2-5 TRBV7-2 TGTGCCAGCAGCCCACGAATCAAAGAGACCCAGTACTTC CASSPRIKETQYF
NA NA TRBJ2-3 TRBV30 TGTGCCTGGAGTGTAAGAGGGAGTGAGCAGTATTTT CAWSVRGSEQYF
NA NA TRBJ2-3 TRBV30 TGTGCCTGGAGGGAGGCAGGGTTCAATACGCAGTATTTT CAWREAGFNTQYF
NA TRBD1 TRBJ1-5 TRBV7-2 TGTGCCAGCAGGGTGACAGGGGGACACAATCAGCCCCAGCATTTT CASRVTGGHNQPQHF